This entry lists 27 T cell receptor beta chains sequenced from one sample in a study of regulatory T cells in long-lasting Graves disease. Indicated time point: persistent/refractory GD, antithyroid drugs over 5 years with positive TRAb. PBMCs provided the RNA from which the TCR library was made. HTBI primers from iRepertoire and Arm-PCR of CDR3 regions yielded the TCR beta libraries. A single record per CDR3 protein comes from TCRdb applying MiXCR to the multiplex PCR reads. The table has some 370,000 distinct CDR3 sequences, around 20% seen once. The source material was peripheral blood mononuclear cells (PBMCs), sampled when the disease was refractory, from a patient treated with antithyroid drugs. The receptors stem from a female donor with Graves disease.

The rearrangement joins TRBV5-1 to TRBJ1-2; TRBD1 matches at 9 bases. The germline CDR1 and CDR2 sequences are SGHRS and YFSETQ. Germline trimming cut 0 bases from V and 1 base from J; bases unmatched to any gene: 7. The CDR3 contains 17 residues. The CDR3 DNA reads TGCGCCAGCAGCTTGGGACAGGGGGGTATCGGTAACTATGGCTACACCTTC. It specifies CASSLGQGGIGNYGYTF.

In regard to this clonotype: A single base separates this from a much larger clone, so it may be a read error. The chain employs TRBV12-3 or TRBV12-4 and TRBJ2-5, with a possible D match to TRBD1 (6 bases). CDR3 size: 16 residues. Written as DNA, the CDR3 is TGTGCCGGCAGTCGTTTACTTGGGACACCTCAAGAGACCCAGTACTTC. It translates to CAGSRLLGTPQETQYF.

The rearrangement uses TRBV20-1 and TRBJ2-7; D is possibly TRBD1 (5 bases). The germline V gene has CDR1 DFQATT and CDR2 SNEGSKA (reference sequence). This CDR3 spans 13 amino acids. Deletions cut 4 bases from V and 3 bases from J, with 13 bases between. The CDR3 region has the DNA TGCAGTGCTAAACAGGCTCTCCGCTACGAGCAGTACTTC. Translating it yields CSAKQALRYEQYF.

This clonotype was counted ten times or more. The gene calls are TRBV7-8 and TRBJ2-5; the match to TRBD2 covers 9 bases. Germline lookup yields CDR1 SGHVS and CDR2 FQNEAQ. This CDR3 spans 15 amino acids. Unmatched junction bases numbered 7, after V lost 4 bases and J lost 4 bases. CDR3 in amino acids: CASSSAGGARETQYF. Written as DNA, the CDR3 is TGTGCCAGCAGCTCGGCGGGGGGGGCTAGAGAGACCCAGTACTTC.

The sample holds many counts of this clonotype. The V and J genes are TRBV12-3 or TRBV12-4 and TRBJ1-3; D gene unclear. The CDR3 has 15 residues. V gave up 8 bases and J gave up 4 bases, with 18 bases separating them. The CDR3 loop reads CASFRSSAGGNTIYF. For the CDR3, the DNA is TGTGCCAGCTTCAGGAGTTCTGCGGGGGGAAACACCATATATTTT.

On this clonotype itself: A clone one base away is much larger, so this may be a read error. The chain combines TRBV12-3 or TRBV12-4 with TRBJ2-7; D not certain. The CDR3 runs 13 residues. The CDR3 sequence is CASSLAHTYERYF. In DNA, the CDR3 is TGTGCCAGCAGTTTAGCCCACACCTACGAGCGGTACTTC.

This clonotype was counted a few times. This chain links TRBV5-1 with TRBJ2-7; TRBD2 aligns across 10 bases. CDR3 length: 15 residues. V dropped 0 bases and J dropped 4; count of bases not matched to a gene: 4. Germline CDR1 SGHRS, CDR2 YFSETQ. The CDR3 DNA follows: TGCGCCAGCAGCTTGGCCGGACTAGCGGATTACGAGCAGTACTTC. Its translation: CASSLAGLADYEQYF. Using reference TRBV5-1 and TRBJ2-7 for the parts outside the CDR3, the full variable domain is KAGVTQTPRYLIKTRGQQVTLSCSPISGHRSVSWYQQTPGQGLQFLFEYFSETQRNKGNFPGRFSGRQFSNSRSEMNVSTLELGDSALYLCASSLAGLADYEQYFGPGTRLTVT.

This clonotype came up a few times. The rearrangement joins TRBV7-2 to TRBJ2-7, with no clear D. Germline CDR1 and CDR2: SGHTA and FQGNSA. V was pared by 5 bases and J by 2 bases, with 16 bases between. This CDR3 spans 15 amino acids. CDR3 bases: TGTGCCAGCAGCCCCCGGAGATGGGAAACCTACGAGCAGTACTTC. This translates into CASSPRRWETYEQYF.

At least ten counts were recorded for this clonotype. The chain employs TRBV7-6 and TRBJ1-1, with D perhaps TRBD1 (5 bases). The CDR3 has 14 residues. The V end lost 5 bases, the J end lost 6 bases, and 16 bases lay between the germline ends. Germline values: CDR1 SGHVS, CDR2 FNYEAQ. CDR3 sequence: CASSLSGTTAEAFF. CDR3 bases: TGTGCCAGCAGCCTTAGCGGTACGACAGCTGAAGCTTTCTTT.

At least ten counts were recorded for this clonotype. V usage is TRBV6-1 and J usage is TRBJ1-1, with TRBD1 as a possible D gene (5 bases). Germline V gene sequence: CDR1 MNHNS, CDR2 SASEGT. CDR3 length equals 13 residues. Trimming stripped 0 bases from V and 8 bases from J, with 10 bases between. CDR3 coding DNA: TGTGCCAGCAGTGAAGCGCGCCCAGGGGAAGCTTTCTTT. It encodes CASSEARPGEAFF.

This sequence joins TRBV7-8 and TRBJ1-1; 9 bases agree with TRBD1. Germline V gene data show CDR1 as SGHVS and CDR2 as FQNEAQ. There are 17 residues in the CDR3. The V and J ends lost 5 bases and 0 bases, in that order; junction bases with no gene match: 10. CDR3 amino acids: CASSTTGTGLMNTEAFF. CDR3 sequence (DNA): TGTGCCAGCAGCACGACCGGGACAGGGCTCATGAACACTGAAGCTTTCTTT. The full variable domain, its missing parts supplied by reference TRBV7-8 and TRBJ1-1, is GAGVSQSPRYKVAKRGQDVALRCDPISGHVSLFWYQQALGQGPEFLTYFQNEAQLDKSGLPSDRFFAERPEGSVSTLKIQRTQQEDSAVYLCASSTTGTGLMNTEAFFGQGTRLTVV.

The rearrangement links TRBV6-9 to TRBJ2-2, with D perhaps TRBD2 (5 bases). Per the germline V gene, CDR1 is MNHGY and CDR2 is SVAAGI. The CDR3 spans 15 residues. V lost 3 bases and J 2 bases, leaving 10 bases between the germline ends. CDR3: CASSYLRGNTGELFF. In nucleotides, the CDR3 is TGTGCCAGCAGTTACTTACGGGGTAACACCGGGGAGCTGTTTTTT.

CDR3 loop: CASSPVGGGLKRHVQYF. In DNA, the CDR3 is TGTGCCAGCAGTCCGGTGGGCGGGGGTCTCAAGCGGCACGTTCAGTACTTC. This chain links TRBV6-1 with TRBJ2-4; 7 positions match TRBD2. The CDR3 contains 17 residues. The V segment lost 5 bases and the J segment 11 bases; nucleotides outside the gene matches: 21. Germline-derived CDR1 and CDR2 are MNHNS and SASEGT.

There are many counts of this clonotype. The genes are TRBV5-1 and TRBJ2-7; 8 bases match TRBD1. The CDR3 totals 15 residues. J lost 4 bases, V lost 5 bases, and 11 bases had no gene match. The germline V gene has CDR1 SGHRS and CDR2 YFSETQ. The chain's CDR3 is CASRVPGQGSYEQYF. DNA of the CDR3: TGCGCCAGCAGGGTCCCTGGACAGGGTTCATACGAGCAGTACTTC.

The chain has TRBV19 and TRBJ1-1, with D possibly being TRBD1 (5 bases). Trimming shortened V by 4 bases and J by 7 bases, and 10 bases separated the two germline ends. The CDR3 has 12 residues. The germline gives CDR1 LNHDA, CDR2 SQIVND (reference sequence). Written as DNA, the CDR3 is TGTGCCAGTAGTACCCAGGGCGGTGAAGCTTTCTTT. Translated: CASSTQGGEAFF.

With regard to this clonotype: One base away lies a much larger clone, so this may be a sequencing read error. CDR3 sequence reads: CASSPDQDSPLHF. The CDR3 DNA reads TGTGCCAGCAGCCCTGACCAGGATTCACCCCTCCACTTT. The chain has TRBV7-3 and TRBJ1-6; D unclear. Trimming took 5 bases from V and 8 from J, leaving 10 bases between them. The CDR3 length is 13 residues. Germline V gene lookup returns CDR1 SGHTA and CDR2 FQGTGA.

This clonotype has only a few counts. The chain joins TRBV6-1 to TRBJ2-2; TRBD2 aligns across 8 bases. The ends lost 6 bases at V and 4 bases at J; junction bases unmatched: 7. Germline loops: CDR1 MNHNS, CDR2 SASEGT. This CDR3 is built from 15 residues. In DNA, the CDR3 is TGTGCCAGCAGCTGGGAAGCGGGAGTCACCGGGGAGCTGTTTTTT. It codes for CASSWEAGVTGELFF.

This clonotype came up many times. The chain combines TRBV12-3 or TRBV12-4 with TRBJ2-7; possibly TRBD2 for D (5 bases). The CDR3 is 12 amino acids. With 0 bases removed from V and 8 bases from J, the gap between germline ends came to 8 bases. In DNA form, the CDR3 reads TGTGCCAGCAGTTTAGCCGGGATGCAGCAGTACTTC. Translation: CASSLAGMQQYF.

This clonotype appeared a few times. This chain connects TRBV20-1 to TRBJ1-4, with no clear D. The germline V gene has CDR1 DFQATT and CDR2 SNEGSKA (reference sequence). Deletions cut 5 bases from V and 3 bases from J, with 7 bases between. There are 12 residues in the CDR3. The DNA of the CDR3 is TGCAGTGCTTTTACGGCTAATGAAAAACTGTTTTTT. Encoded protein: CSAFTANEKLFF.

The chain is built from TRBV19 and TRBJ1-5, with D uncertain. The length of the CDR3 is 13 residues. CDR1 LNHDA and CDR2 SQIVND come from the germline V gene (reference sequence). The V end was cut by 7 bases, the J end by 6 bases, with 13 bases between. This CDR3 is CASTPRGFQPQHF. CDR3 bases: TGTGCCAGTACCCCCCGGGGTTTTCAGCCCCAGCATTTT.

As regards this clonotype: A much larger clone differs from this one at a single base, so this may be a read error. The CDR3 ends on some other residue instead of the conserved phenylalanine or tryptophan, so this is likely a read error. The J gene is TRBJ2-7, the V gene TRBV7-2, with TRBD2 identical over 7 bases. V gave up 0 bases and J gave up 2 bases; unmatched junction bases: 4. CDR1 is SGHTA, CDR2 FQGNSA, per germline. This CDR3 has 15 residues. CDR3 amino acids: CASSLASGSTYEQYL. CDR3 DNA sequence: TGTGCCAGCAGCTTAGCTAGCGGGTCAACCTACGAGCAGTACCTC.

CDR3 protein: CSVRLGGGNEQFF. CDR3 sequence (DNA): TGCAGCGTCCGGTTGGGCGGAGGCAATGAGCAGTTCTTC. V is TRBV29-1 and J is TRBJ2-1; maybe TRBD2 (5 bases). Germline CDR1 SQVTM, CDR2 ANQGSEA. The CDR3 length is 13 residues. V was cut by 6 bases and J by 6 bases, with 15 bases left in between.

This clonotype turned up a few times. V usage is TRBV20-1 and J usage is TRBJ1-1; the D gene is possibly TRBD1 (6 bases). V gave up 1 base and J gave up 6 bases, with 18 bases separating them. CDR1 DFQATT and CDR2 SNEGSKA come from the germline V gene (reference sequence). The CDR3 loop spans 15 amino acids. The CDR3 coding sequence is TGCAGTGCTAGAGGGCCTTCGGGCAGGGGTTCTGAAGCTTTCTTT. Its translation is CSARGPSGRGSEAFF.

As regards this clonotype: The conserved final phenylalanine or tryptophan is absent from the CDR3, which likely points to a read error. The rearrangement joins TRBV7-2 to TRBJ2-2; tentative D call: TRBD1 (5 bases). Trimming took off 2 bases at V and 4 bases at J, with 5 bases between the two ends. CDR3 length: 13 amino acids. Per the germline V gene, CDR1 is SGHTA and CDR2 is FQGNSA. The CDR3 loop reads CASSLRGTGELFL. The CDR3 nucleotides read TGTGCCAGCAGCTTAAGGGGCACCGGGGAGCTGTTTCTT.

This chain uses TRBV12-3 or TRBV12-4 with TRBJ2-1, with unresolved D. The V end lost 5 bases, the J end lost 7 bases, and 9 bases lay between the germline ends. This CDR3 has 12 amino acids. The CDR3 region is CASSRSRNEQFF. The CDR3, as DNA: TGTGCCAGCAGTCGGTCCCGGAATGAGCAGTTCTTC.

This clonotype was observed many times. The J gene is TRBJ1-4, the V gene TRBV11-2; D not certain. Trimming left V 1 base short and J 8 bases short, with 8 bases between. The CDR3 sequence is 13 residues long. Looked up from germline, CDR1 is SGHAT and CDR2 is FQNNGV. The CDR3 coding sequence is TGTGCCAGCAGCTTAGTCTTATGGGAAAAACTGTTTTTT. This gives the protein CASSLVLWEKLFF. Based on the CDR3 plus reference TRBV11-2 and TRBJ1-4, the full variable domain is EAGVAQSPRYKIIEKRQSVAFWCNPISGHATLYWYQQILGQGPKLLIQFQNNGVVDDSQLPKDRFSAERLKGVDSTLKIQPAKLEDSAVYLCASSLVLWEKLFFGSGTQLSVL.

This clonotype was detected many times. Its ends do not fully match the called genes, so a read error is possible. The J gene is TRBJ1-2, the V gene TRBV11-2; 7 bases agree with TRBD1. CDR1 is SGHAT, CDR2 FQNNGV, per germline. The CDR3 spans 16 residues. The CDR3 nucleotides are TGTGCCAGCAGCCTAGAAGGGACAGATGCTAACTATGGCTACACCTTC. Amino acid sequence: CASSLEGTDANYGYTF.